This T cell receptor beta chain was recorded in a study of blood T cell repertoires in COVID-19 (dated by TCRdb to 2020 to 2021). In the study overall: Samples from collaborators originated in the United States, Italy and Spain and spanned both the acute and convalescent phases of COVID-19. HLA class I and class II types, where available, came from metadata supplied by the sample provider rather than from assay-based typing. A de-identified subject ID, COVID-19 status, age in years and sex were almost always included in the sample metadata. The repertoires were made available in a free public database intended to serve as a resource for research on the immune response to SARS-CoV-2. Samples were obtained from the ongoing ImmuneRACE study (first 160 participants) and from 950 to 1,500 subjects provided by 6 global collaborators. The material from the prospective study consisted of cDNA or gDNA derived from T cells, B-cell-depleted T cells, or PBMCs. Deeply sampled blood TCRbeta repertoires from subjects exposed to, actively infected with, or recovered from COVID-19 were included in the dataset. Broad study findings and their caveats: Clinical and demographic metadata were provided uncurated, with the amount varying by source and participant.

Whole blood was collected in K2EDTA tubes by collaborating institutions according to the institutions' own protocols. Collaborator samples were shipped for TCRbeta analysis as frozen whole blood, isolated PBMCs, or DNA extracted from either sample type. The germline V gene (reference sequence) supplies CDR1 SGHNT and CDR2 YYREEE. Deletion took 4 bases off V and 3 bases off J, with a span of 7 bases between the germline ends. The CDR3 starts with the cysteine, ends with the phenylalanine, and has 13 residues. Of all the DNA, just the CDR3 is kept, 39 bases in frame from base 1. TCRbeta CDR3 regions were amplified from genomic DNA by means of the immunoSEQ Assay, a bias-controlled multiplex PCR. The study's processing was this. The number of nucleated cells in each sample was estimated by amplification of reference gene primers within the assay. Sequence reads were collapsed and filtered to measure the absolute abundance of every unique TCRbeta CDR3 rearrangement. Productive Simpson clonality was computed per sample as the square root of Simpson's diversity index over productive rearrangements. Drawn from immuneACCESS, this table holds only the in-frame rearrangements with V and J called that TCRdb kept. Clones are partly lost; checked studies trace under half to an unresolved V gene and leave the rest unexplained. V and J calls plus clone size are reproduced from that table; the DNA served to infer D and trimming. The sample table contains approximately 70,000 clones; only one count was recorded for more than 75% of them. The ten most abundant clones make up about 1.2% of the sample.

This clone appeared once. Its antigen is currently not known. The input lacks base qualities; no much larger clone sits a single base away. Here the chain combines TRBV5-4 and TRBJ2-2; the D gene cannot be resolved reliably. The sequencing input was peripheral blood. This clonotype was obtained from a woman in her sixties or seventies with acute or convalescent COVID-19. The CDR3 is CASSLVDTGELFF. The sequenced DNA: TGTGCCAGCAGCCTAGTGGACACCGGGGAGCTGTTTTTT.